This entry lists 23 T cell receptor beta chains sequenced from one sample in a study of CD8+ T cells in alopecia areata. Reverse transcription of extracted RNA yielded cDNA, which provided the sequencing template. Clones were sequenced by immunoSEQ multiplex PCR, and TCRdb holds only the in-frame ones, with some missing. The top ten hold roughly 15% of the sample, which has 110,000 to 150,000 clones, around half seen once. Treatment reported: oral pan-JAK inhibitor, 5-10 mg twice daily. The source material was CD8+ T cells sorted from blood, sampled at week 4, from a patient treated with tofacitinib. Receptors were obtained from a human donor with alopecia areata.

The chain recombines TRBV15 with TRBJ2-7; 7 bases agree with TRBD1. The J segment lost 4 bases and the V segment lost 3 bases, leaving 9 bases of the junction unmatched. The CDR3 contains 15 residues. Germline lookup yields CDR1 LNHNV and CDR2 YYDKDF (reference sequence). CDR3 sequence reads: CATSSSDPTGYEQYF. CDR3 DNA sequence: TGTGCCACCAGCAGCTCAGACCCGACAGGGTACGAGCAGTACTTC. Variable domain in full (rest from reference TRBV15 and TRBJ2-7): DAMVIQNPRYQVTQFGKPVTLSCSQTLNHNVMYWYQQKSSQAPKLLFHYYDKDFNNEADTPDNFQSRRPNTSFCFLDIRSPGLGDTAMYLCATSSSDPTGYEQYFGPGTRLTVT.

The rearrangement links TRBV7-9 to TRBJ2-7, with 7 bases fitting TRBD1. V lost 6 bases to trimming and J lost 3 bases; unmatched junction nucleotides: 5. The CDR3 contains 13 residues. Germline V gene lookup returns CDR1 SEHNR and CDR2 FQNEAQ (reference sequence). CDR3 in DNA: TGTGCCAGCAGACAGGGACAGAACTACGAGCAGTACTTC. Translating gives CASRQGQNYEQYF.

The chain combines TRBV11-2 with TRBJ2-7; D perhaps matches TRBD1 (5 bases). The CDR3 consists of 14 residues. Germline CDR1 is SGHAT and CDR2 is FQNNGV. V lost 5 bases to trimming and J lost 0 bases, with 11 bases between them. Here the CDR3 reads CASSESGASYEQYF. The CDR3 nucleotides are TGTGCCAGCAGCGAAAGTGGGGCCTCCTACGAGCAGTACTTC.

Notes on this clone: Other DNA sequences in this sample translate to the same CDR3. The V call is TRBV18, the J call TRBJ2-7; D remains unclear. Germline CDR1 KGHSH, CDR2 LQKENI. This CDR3 spans 13 amino acids. Trimming took off 0 bases at V and 3 bases at J, with 6 bases between the two ends. The CDR3 sequence: CASSPPRNYEQYF. The CDR3 coding sequence is TGTGCCAGCTCACCACCTAGAAACTACGAGCAGTACTTC.

This clone came up once. The chain combines TRBV7-9 with TRBJ2-7; no definite D call. V lost 1 base to trimming and J lost 1 base, with 8 bases between them. This CDR3 region has 14 residues. Germline V lookup: CDR1 SEHNR, CDR2 FQNEAQ (reference sequence). In DNA, the CDR3 is TGTGCCAGCAGCTTAGGCAGGCAGTCCTACGAGCAGTACTTC. Its translation: CASSLGRQSYEQYF. The full variable domain, in which reference TRBV7-9 and TRBJ2-7 provide the parts outside the CDR3, is DTGVSQNPRHKITKRGQNVTFRCDPISEHNRLYWYRQTLGQGPEFLTYFQNEAQLEKSRLLSDRFSAERPKGSFSTLEIQRTEQGDSAMYLCASSLGRQSYEQYFGPGTRLTVT.

This clone was detected a few times. The CDR3 nucleotides are TGTGCCGACAGTTTACTACCCCCGACAGCCGAGCAGTACTTC. This translates into CADSLLPPTAEQYF. The chain couples TRBV28 to TRBJ2-7, with D maybe TRBD1 (5 bases). The germline gives CDR1 MDHEN, CDR2 SYDVKM. V lost 11 bases, J lost 6 bases, and 23 bases lay in between. This CDR3 has 14 amino acids.

This clone was found a few times. The V call is TRBV29-1, the J call TRBJ2-1, with a tentative D call TRBD2 (5 bases). CDR1 is SQVTM, CDR2 ANQGSEA, per germline. V was clipped by 4 bases and J by 5 bases, with 9 bases between them. The CDR3 extends over 12 amino acids. CDR3 sequence (DNA): TGCAGCGTTGGGAGAGGGCACAATGAGCAGTTCTTC. Translated: CSVGRGHNEQFF.

This sequence joins TRBV5-1 and TRBJ1-2; D possibly corresponds to TRBD1 (6 bases). Trimming cost V 0 bases and J 4 bases, with 10 bases left between them. This CDR3 is built from 14 residues. Germline lookup yields CDR1 SGHRS and CDR2 YFSETQ. The CDR3 region is CASSLEGGTYGYTF. For the CDR3, the DNA is TGCGCCAGCAGCTTGGAGGGGGGTACCTATGGCTACACCTTC.

The chain employs TRBV9 and TRBJ2-7; the D gene is possibly TRBD2 (5 bases). V gave up 3 bases and J gave up 1 base, with 8 bases separating them. The CDR3 length is 13 residues. Per germline, CDR1 SGDLS and CDR2 YYNGEE. The CDR3 is CASSDGSSYEQYF. The CDR3 nucleotides read TGTGCCAGCAGCGATGGGAGTTCCTACGAGCAGTACTTC.

This chain uses TRBV30 with TRBJ1-1, with a tentative D call TRBD1 (6 bases). Trimming removed 2 bases from V and 5 bases from J, with 12 bases in between. The CDR3 sequence is 13 residues long. CDR1 is GTSNPN and CDR2 is SVGIG in the germline V gene (reference sequence). The CDR3 bases are TGTGCCTGGAGTCCGGGGGGCGGGACTGAAGCTTTCTTT. Translated: CAWSPGGGTEAFF.

This clone was seen just once. The chain is built from TRBV29-1 and TRBJ1-3; D unclear. CDR1 is SQVTM and CDR2 is ANQGSEA in the germline V gene. Deletions cut 6 bases from V and 0 bases from J, with 9 bases between. CDR3 size: 13 residues. The CDR3 sequence is CSVDGDSGNTIYF. Here the CDR3 DNA reads TGCAGCGTCGACGGAGACTCTGGAAACACCATATATTTT. Full variable domain (remainder filled in from reference TRBV29-1 and TRBJ1-3): SAVISQKPSRDICQRGTSLTIQCQVDSQVTMMFWYRQQPGQSLTLIATANQGSEATYESGFVIDKFPISRPNLTFSTLTVSNMSPEDSSIYLCSVDGDSGNTIYFGEGSWLTVV.

V usage is TRBV13 and J usage is TRBJ2-5; D is unclear. Germline loops: CDR1 PRHDT, CDR2 FYEKMQ (reference sequence). The CDR3 covers 16 residues. The V and J ends lost 4 bases and 5 bases respectively, with 20 bases between them. CDR3: CASSCAMHVGWETQYF. The CDR3 region has the DNA TGTGCCAGCAGCTGCGCAATGCATGTGGGATGGGAGACCCAGTACTTC.

The chain combines TRBV5-1 with TRBJ1-2; D is uncertain. V shed 0 bases and J shed 2 bases, with 5 bases lying between them. The CDR3 totals 13 residues. The V gene's germline CDR1 is SGHRS and CDR2 YFSETQ. CDR3 sequence: CASSLGRNYGYTF. The CDR3 coding sequence is TGCGCCAGCAGCTTGGGGCGGAACTATGGCTACACCTTC. Full variable domain (remainder filled in from reference TRBV5-1 and TRBJ1-2): KAGVTQTPRYLIKTRGQQVTLSCSPISGHRSVSWYQQTPGQGLQFLFEYFSETQRNKGNFPGRFSGRQFSNSRSEMNVSTLELGDSALYLCASSLGRNYGYTFGSGTRLTVV.

In this sample, this clone turned up a few times. This chain connects TRBV6-5 to TRBJ2-5, with 7 bases fitting TRBD1. CDR3 length equals 15 residues. Germline V lookup: CDR1 MNHEY, CDR2 SVGAGI. J was trimmed by 6 bases and V by 0 bases; bases with no gene match: 7. The CDR3 DNA reads as TGTGCCAGCAGTTACTCGAACAGGGGAATGAAGACCCAGTACTTC. It translates to CASSYSNRGMKTQYF.

The chain combines TRBV7-9 with TRBJ1-2; D call uncertain. The CDR3 length is 15 residues. Between the trimmed V and J ends, which lost 4 bases and 4 bases, there was a span of 16 bases. CDR1 and CDR2 from the germline V gene are SEHNR and FQNEAQ (reference sequence). In DNA, the CDR3 is TGTGCCAGCAGCTCCGAGGGTGGGTGGCCCTATGGCTACACCTTC. Translating it yields CASSSEGGWPYGYTF.

The chain is built from TRBV19 and TRBJ2-1; tentatively, D is TRBD2 (7 bases). The CDR3 is 17 amino acids. Germline V lookup: CDR1 LNHDA, CDR2 SQIVND (reference sequence). The V end was cut by 1 base, the J end by 0 bases, with 13 bases between. CDR3 sequence (DNA): TGTGCCAGTAGTATAGGCCGGCGGGGGCCCTCCTACAATGAGCAGTTCTTC. This translates into CASSIGRRGPSYNEQFF.

V is TRBV5-1 and J is TRBJ2-1; TRBD2 might be the D (6 bases). Per the germline V gene, CDR1 is SGHRS and CDR2 is YFSETQ. Trimming cost V 5 bases and J 4 bases, with 10 bases left between them. This CDR3 is 13 amino acids long. The CDR3 region has the DNA TGCGCCAGCAGGGGGGGACTGTACAATGAGCAGTTCTTC. Amino acid sequence: CASRGGLYNEQFF.

This chain connects TRBV29-1 to TRBJ2-7, with 11 nucleotides matching TRBD2. The CDR3 loop spans 14 amino acids. The junction had 1 base not matched to a gene; V was cut back by 0 bases and J by 3 bases. Looked up from germline, CDR1 is SQVTM and CDR2 is ANQGSEA. The CDR3 region has the DNA TGCAGCGTTGAAGAAACTAGCGGGGGCTACGAGCAGTACTTC. Translation gives CSVEETSGGYEQYF.

The rearrangement links TRBV29-1 to TRBJ2-1; tentatively, D is TRBD1 (6 bases). Trimming pared 3 bases from V and 6 bases from J, leaving 6 bases between. Germline V gene data show CDR1 as SQVTM and CDR2 as ANQGSEA. This CDR3 has 11 amino acids. CDR3 region: CSVDRGNEQFF. The CDR3 nucleotides read TGCAGCGTTGACAGGGGCAATGAGCAGTTCTTC.

This clone was seen a single time. CDR3 residues: CASSTWDRGFYEQYF. The CDR3 bases are TGTGCCAGCAGTACCTGGGACAGGGGTTTCTACGAGCAGTACTTC. This chain joins TRBV7-2 and TRBJ2-7; TRBD1 agrees at 10 bases. The length of the CDR3 is 15 residues. Trimming removed 6 bases from V and 3 bases from J; junction bases left unmatched: 8. Germline assignment: CDR1 SGHTA and CDR2 FQGNSA.

This clone was recorded once. The V and J genes are TRBV12-5 and TRBJ1-2; D is undetermined. CDR1 and CDR2 from the germline V gene are LGHNT and FRNRAP. V shed 3 bases and J shed 7 bases, with 6 bases lying between them. This CDR3 is built from 11 residues. The CDR3 DNA reads as TGTGCTAGTGGTTTCGGCGGTGGCTACACCTTC. Translated: CASGFGGGYTF.

The chain recombines TRBV7-9 with TRBJ1-5, with no clear D. The ends were cut back, 1 base at V and 3 bases at J, with 7 bases in the middle. The CDR3 is made up of 14 amino acids. Germline V gene sequence: CDR1 SEHNR, CDR2 FQNEAQ (reference sequence). The CDR3 spells CASSLVQDNQPQHF. The DNA of the CDR3 is TGTGCCAGCAGCTTAGTCCAGGACAATCAGCCCCAGCATTTT.

This clone occurred a few times. The chain joins TRBV9 to TRBJ1-2; maybe TRBD1 (5 bases). Deletions cut 7 bases from V and 0 bases from J, with 22 bases between. This CDR3 spans 17 amino acids. Germline V gives CDR1 SGDLS, CDR2 YYNGEE. The CDR3 DNA sequence: TGTGCCAGCGAGGGTAGTGGGGCAGATGGGGCTAACTATGGCTACACCTTC. Its translation: CASEGSGADGANYGYTF. The entire variable domain, with the rest obtained from reference TRBV9 and TRBJ1-2, is as follows: DSGVTQTPKHLITATGQRVTLRCSPRSGDLSVYWYQQSLDQGLQFLIQYYNGEERAKGNILERFSAQQFPDLHSELNLSSLELGDSALYFCASEGSGADGANYGYTFGSGTRLTVV.